This entry is about one TCR beta chain. There is no known antigen for this receptor. No qualities accompany the bases; no much larger clone lies one base away. The data are from a study of cytomegalovirus exposure and HLA in healthy donors (dated by TCRdb to about 2017). Broadly, across the study: An earlier analysis of some 550 of the donors reported 250 to 300 Gb of sequence data and 117 million unique TCR beta sequences from roughly 200 million T cells. Donor age, sex, ethnicity and CMV serostatus were compiled together with the repertoire data. All discovery cohort repertoires had been generated using a single sequencing platform. Typing coverage varied by locus: roughly 620-640 donors for A, B, C, DRB1 and DQB1; approximately 500 for DQA1; over 600 for DPA1; some 470 for DPB1. In an earlier analysis of around 540 of the donors, high-throughput TCR beta sequencing was used to judge whether each TCR beta V gene segment behaved as functional or pseudogenic. The study profiled the T cell repertoires of fewer than 850 subjects by immunosequencing and related them to cytomegalovirus serostatus. In a later analysis, previously published TCR beta repertoires from 600 to 850 donors were re-analyzed and high-resolution HLA genotyping was added so that TCR occurrence patterns could be studied. The later analysis used no new phenotypic data to find candidate immune exposures, relying instead on TCR beta sequences and their occurrence across donors. The study aimed to test whether signatures of past pathogen exposure could be identified by cataloging public T cell receptors. Of the approximately 400 genotyped donors, roughly 80% fell in the genetic ancestry cluster associated with self-reported Caucasian donors. An early release that covered some 640 HLA-typed donors contained about 300 gigabases of sequencing data and 85 million to 100 million unique TCR sequences. Four or five DR-DQ haplotypes were handled as single units for association and clustering, since linkage in the cohort was strong. Across approximately 420 genotyped donors of the cohort, an average of approximately 200,000 unique TCR beta nucleotide sequences per donor were sequenced, and roughly a sixth of those sequences were non-productive. High-throughput TCR immunosequencing, statistical association of individual TCRs with disease status, and machine learning were combined to predict cytomegalovirus infection status. A later genetic analysis used genome-wide SNP genotypes for about 65% of the roughly 670 donors, treating that subset as a discovery cohort. Besides the first cohort of 550 to 750 subjects, a separate validation cohort made up of some 110 different subjects was used. Class I and class II HLA loci were covered by the typing at four-digit resolution. The paper as a whole reports these results and caveats: The classifier was reported to diagnose cytomegalovirus status with high specificity and sensitivity in both the original and validation cohorts. A later genetic analysis reported fewer N-insertions in productive TCRs among donors in an Asian-associated ancestry cluster than the roughly 720-donor mean. At a false discovery rate of 0.05, a later analysis linked around 17,000 TCR beta sequences to specific HLA alleles. For the cohort, immune exposure information was limited to CMV serostatus. In a later analysis, several top co-occurrence clusters were reported to appear linked to parvovirus B19, influenza, CMV and Epstein-Barr virus. A further reported finding was that TCR beta sequences accurately predicted the HLA-A and HLA-B alleles for most subjects in the first cohort. When HLA alleles, especially DR and DQ, strongly co-occurred, TCR associations were difficult to assign to individual alleles. A cluster of highly shared sequence variants was judged likely to represent a technical artifact of the sequencing pipeline. A later analysis found that most CMV-associated TCR beta chains appeared HLA-restricted, with HLA associations seemingly driven largely by CMV exposure. Sequencing depth was assumed to be roughly uniform across donors in the presence/absence analyses, though that assumption may not hold. The authors suggested that the approach could potentially be extended to other disease states and immunological phenotypes. Correlated functional status among segregating V segments might reflect linkage disequilibrium, but an unknown experimental factor could not be ruled out. This cohort had only TCR beta chains sequenced, and the lack of alpha or paired-chain data limited which features could be detected. Because counts were too low, 15 or so rarely observed V segments, including chromosome 9 orphons, were excluded from the earlier analysis of about 500 of the donors. Because HLA typing was missing for some donors at each locus, association tests included only the typed subset. In an earlier analysis of 587 of the donors, most TCR beta V segments appeared in productive rearrangements about 87% or about 30% of the time, broadly matching IMGT annotations. In a later analysis, HLA-associated TCR beta chains were found to be more clonally expanded and to have lower generation probabilities than equally common non-associated chains. While some public TCRs were present in many individuals, most TCR sequences turned up only very rarely across donors. An association between a missense DCLRE1C variant and V-gene and J-gene trimming of TCR beta chains was found in a later genetic analysis and replicated in an independent cohort. The study listed 164 TCR beta chains as associated with cytomegalovirus. A later analysis found that TCR association rates varied across HLA loci, with DRB1 alleles showing the most associated TCRs and HLA-C alleles the fewest. In vitro tests confirmed that a few of the cytomegalovirus-associated TCR beta chains recognize cytomegalovirus antigens.

Library preparation used the immunoSEQ multiplex PCR assay. For the multiplex PCR, a mixture combining 60 forward primers for TCR Vbeta segments and 13 reverse primers for TCR Jbeta segments was used. A multiplex PCR assay on genomic DNA amplified the CDR3 region of rearranged TCR beta genes. Amplified TCR beta libraries were sequenced as 87-base-pair reads on the Illumina HiSeq System. The original pipeline was this. A later analysis tallied 70 million to 100 million unique TCR beta chains across the 600 to 700 repertoires, and some 10 million of those chains were shared by two or more donors. To remove PCR and sequencing errors, raw reads were error-corrected and collapsed into unique sequences using a nearest-neighbor algorithm that merged closely related sequences. V, D and J gene segments were assigned by aligning CDR3 sequences to IMGT reference sequences. For a sequence to be retained, a match of at least six nucleotides to both a V gene segment and a J gene segment was required. Rearrangements were called productive when the CDR3 lacked stop codons and stayed in frame with V and J; all others were non-productive. Following IMGT convention, CDR3 was defined as the stretch from the second conserved V-encoded cysteine to the conserved J-encoded phenylalanine. In an earlier analysis of roughly 580 of the donors, sequences lacking an unambiguous match to a single V gene segment were excluded. In an earlier analysis of 587 of the donors, V segments were called functional above 56.7% productive rearrangements and were called segregating when the between-donor standard deviation exceeded 5%. To diagnose cytomegalovirus status from the catalog of TCR beta chain sequences, a statistical classification framework was built. In a later analysis, V and J genes were assigned by comparing TCR nucleotide sequences against IMGT/GENE-DB human TR gene sequences. Using the TCRdist pipeline, a later analysis assigned CDR3 sequences along with most-parsimonious VDJ recombination scenarios. In a later analysis, each TCR beta chain was defined by its CDR3 amino acid sequence together with its V-gene family, and reads lacking a unique V-gene family were excluded. To address suspected cross-contamination and a sequencing artifact, a later analysis removed approximately 600 highly shared, low-generation-probability nucleotide sequences. A later analysis calculated a clonal expansion index for each public chain from normalized within-repertoire ranks of inferred template counts. In a later analysis, generation probabilities were computed using a VDJ recombination model fitted to out-of-frame rearrangements, and the results were checked against IGoR. In a later analysis, hypergeometric tests were used to score TCR-TCR, TCR-HLA and TCR-CMV co-occurrence, with a repertoire-size bias correction applied to TCR pairs. A later analysis estimated false discovery rates by permuting HLA or CMV assignments 20 times. In a later analysis, co-occurring TCRs were grouped using DBSCAN, and TCRdist sequence similarity was added for clustering within HLA-allele-positive subsets. For co-occurrence clustering, repertoires with fewer than 30,000 or more than 120,000 public chains were excluded, along with a handful of repertoires with anomalous nucleotide sharing. The immuneACCESS repertoire file appears here via TCRdb, limited to in-frame rearrangements. These files lack a portion of the clones; in checked studies, under half of the deficit traces to unresolved V genes, and the cause of the others is not known. D and trimming come from the DNA, and the V and J calls and clone size come from that table. The sample table holds about 98,000 clones, of which 80% to 90% were seen once. Together, the top ten hold around 1.5% of the sample.

In total, roughly 670 healthy bone marrow donors made up the cohort. Cohort members were all nominally healthy when sampled, although unrecorded immune exposures were likely present. The donor tested CMV seronegative, placing the donor among the 300 to 450 seronegative members of the cohort. Each donor provided a peripheral blood sample, and peripheral blood mononuclear cells were used for TCR beta sequencing. Genomic DNA was extracted from the blood cell samples with the Qiagen DNeasy Blood Extraction Kit. This TCR derives from a man aged 40-49 years in good health and CMV-seronegative. Sequences were obtained from PBMCs.

The CDR3 region has the sequence CASSVEEGARNTEAFF. DNA sequence: TGTGCCAGCAGCGTAGAAGAGGGGGCTCGGAACACTGAAGCTTTCTTT. This chain is built from TRBV9 and TRBJ1-1, and TRBD1 aligns with 7 junction nucleotides. The germline V gene sets CDR1 to SGDLS and CDR2 to YYNGEE. The CDR3 has 16 amino acids, counting the end cysteine and phenylalanine. Of the read, only the CDR3 DNA is kept; its 48 bases are in frame from base 1. Compared with germline, V lacks 0 bases and J lacks 1 base; bases without a gene match: 6.